The subject of this entry is one T cell receptor (beta chain). Its antigen is undetermined. Only in-frame clones appear in the TCRdb table, and some are missing; sequencing was by immunoSEQ multiplex PCR. The table includes about 5,000 clones, about 71% detected once. The sample is drawn from a study of graft-versus-host responses after intestinal transplantation. Study at large: Recipients were given multivisceral, liver-intestinal, or isolated intestinal transplants. Tacrolimus plus steroids were given to all recipients for approximately 3 years, preceded by anti-thymocyte globulin induction. Findings of the study overall: With peak circulating GvH clone levels came an association with early post-transplant HvG declines. Recipient marrow held GvH clones, some first seen in ileum or blood.

V was pared by 2 bases and J by 0 bases, with 3 bases of the junction left unmatched. CDR1 is MNHEY and CDR2 is SVGAGI in the germline V gene. This CDR3 is built from 16 residues. The sequencing used PBMCs, collected 300 to 330 days after intestinal transplant. The chain couples TRBV6-5 to TRBJ2-3, with 9 bases fitting TRBD2. The sequence was collected from a human patient who received an intestinal transplant, so some T cells may come from the graft donor. The CDR3 region is CASSYLGLASTDTQYF. The CDR3 DNA reads as TGTGCCAGCAGTTACCTGGGACTAGCTAGCACAGATACGCAGTATTTT.